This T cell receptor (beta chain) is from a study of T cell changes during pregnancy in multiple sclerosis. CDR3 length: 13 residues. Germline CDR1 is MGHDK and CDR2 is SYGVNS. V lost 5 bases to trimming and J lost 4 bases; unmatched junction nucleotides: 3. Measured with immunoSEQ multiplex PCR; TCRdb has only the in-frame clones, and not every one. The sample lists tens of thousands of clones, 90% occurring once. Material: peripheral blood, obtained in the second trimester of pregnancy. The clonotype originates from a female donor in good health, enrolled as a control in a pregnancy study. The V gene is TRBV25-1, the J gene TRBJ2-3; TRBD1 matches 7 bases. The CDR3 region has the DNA TGTGCCAGCAGTAAGACAGGGTCAGATACGCAGTATTTT. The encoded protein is CASSKTGSDTQYF.